What follows describes a single T cell receptor (beta chain). The CDR3 contains 13 residues. Germline CDR1 reads LNHDA; CDR2 reads SQIVND (reference sequence). V lost 2 bases, J lost 2 bases, and 6 bases lay in between. These data originate in a study of blood T cell repertoires in COVID-19. Study-wide context: Nucleic acid was either cDNA or gDNA, and it came from T cells, B-cell-depleted T cells, or PBMCs.

In the authors' workflow: Estimation of nucleated cell counts was performed using reference gene primer amplification. TCRdb's table, derived via immunoSEQ multiplex PCR, lists solely in-frame clones and lacks some. V, J and clone size were drawn from that table, and D and trimming were deduced from the DNA. The sample lists around 80,000 clones, about 88% occurring once. The clonotype comes from a human donor in a cohort sampled during active COVID-19. V is TRBV19 and J is TRBJ1-2; D may be TRBD1 (5 bases). Sequences were obtained from peripheral blood. The CDR3 loop is CASSIKGNYGYTF. CDR3 DNA: TGTGCCAGTAGTATAAAGGGGAACTATGGCTACACCTTC.